The clone carrying this T cell receptor (beta chain) has more than one count but fewer than ten. Its antigen is unidentified. The record originates from a study of T cell responses to AZD1222 COVID-19 vaccine. Regarding the study as a whole: Vaccine-associated CD4 TCRs ranged over spike, dominating at 160-218 and 743-854. It should be noted that donors were predominantly white British and more often female, and clonal diversity was possibly underestimated.

Germline lookup yields CDR1 KGHSH and CDR2 LQKENI. V was shortened by 0 bases and J by 0 bases, with 9 bases between the two germline ends. The CDR3 is 16 residues long. Clones were read by immunoSEQ multiplex PCR, and TCRdb kept only the in-frame ones, dropping some. Of about 200,000 clones listed, around 90% are singletons. The chain employs TRBV18 and TRBJ2-4; unclear D gene. This clonotype was sampled from an adult in good health. Specimen: peripheral blood, collected on day 0 of AZD1222 vaccination. DNA of the CDR3: TGTGCCAGCTCACCACCCGGGCTTTTAGCCAAAAACATTCAGTACTTC. Protein product: CASSPPGLLAKNIQYF.